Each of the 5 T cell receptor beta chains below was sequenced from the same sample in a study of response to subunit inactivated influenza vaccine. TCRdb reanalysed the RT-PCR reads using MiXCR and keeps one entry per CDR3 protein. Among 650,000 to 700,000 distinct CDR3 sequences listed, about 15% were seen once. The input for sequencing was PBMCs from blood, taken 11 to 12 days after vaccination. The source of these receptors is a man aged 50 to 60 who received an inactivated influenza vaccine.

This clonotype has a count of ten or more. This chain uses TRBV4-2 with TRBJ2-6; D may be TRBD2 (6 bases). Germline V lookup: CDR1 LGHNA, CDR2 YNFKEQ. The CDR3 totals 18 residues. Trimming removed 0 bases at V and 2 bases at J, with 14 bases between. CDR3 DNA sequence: TGTGCCAGCAGCCAAGATGGGACTCAGAGCACTGGGGCCAACGTCCTGACTTTC. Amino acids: CASSQDGTQSTGANVLTF.

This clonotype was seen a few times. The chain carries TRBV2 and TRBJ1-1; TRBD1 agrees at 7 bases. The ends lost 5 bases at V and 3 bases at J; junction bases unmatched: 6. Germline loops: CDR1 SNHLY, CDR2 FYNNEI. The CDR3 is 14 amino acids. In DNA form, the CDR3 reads TGTGCCAGCAGTTTGACAGGGAGGGACACTGAAGCTTTCTTT. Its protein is CASSLTGRDTEAFF.

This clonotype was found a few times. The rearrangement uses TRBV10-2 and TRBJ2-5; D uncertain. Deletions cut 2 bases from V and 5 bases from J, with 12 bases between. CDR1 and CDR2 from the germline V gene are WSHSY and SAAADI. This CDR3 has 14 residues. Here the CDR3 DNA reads TGCGCCAGCAGTGAGCCTCGACGGTTGGAGACCCAGTACTTC. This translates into CASSEPRRLETQYF.

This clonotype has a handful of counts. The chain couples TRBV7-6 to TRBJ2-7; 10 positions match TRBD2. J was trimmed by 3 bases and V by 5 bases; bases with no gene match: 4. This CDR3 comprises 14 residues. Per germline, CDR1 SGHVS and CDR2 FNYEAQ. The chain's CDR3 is CASSPSGSIYEQYF. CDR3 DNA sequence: TGTGCCAGCAGCCCTAGCGGGAGTATCTACGAGCAGTACTTC.

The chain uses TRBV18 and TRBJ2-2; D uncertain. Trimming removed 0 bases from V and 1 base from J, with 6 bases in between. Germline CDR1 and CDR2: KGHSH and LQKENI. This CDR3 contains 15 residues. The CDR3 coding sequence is TGTGCCAGCTCACCACCCGCCAAGAACACCGGGGAGCTGTTTTTT. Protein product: CASSPPAKNTGELFF. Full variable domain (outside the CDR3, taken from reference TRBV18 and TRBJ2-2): NAGVMQNPRHLVRRRGQEARLRCSPMKGHSHVYWYRQLPEEGLKFMVYLQKENIIDESGMPKERFSAEFPKEGPSILRIQQVVRGDSAAYFCASSPPAKNTGELFFGEGSRLTVL.